This T cell receptor beta chain was found in a study of T cell responses to AZD1222 COVID-19 vaccine. Study-wide results and caveats: Elevations in Spike-specific TCR breadth and depth followed administration of two AZD1222 doses. Only after the peak T cell response were repertoires sampled.

Here immunoSEQ multiplex PCR was the method, and the copy in TCRdb shows in-frame clones only, minus some. The profile shows roughly 200,000 clones, around 93% of them singletons. Comment on this clone: Its antigen is undetermined.

This CDR3 has 15 amino acids. The ends were cut back, 4 bases at V and 7 bases at J, with 16 bases in the middle. CDR1 is LGHDT and CDR2 is YNNKEL in the germline V gene (reference sequence). The J gene is TRBJ1-4, the V gene TRBV3-1 (or the pseudogene TRBV3-2), with D possibly TRBD1 on 5 matching bases. This sample comprised peripheral blood, obtained 28 days after the second dose of the MenACWY control vaccine. The TCR was taken from an adult who received the MenACWY meningococcal vaccine as a control. The CDR3 is CASSLTGGFSEKLFF. CDR3 in DNA: TGTGCCAGCAGCCTAACCGGGGGGTTTTCTGAAAAACTGTTTTTT.